The 17 T cell receptor beta chains in this list originate from one sample, sequenced in a study of cytomegalovirus exposure and HLA in healthy donors. The PCR employed 60 Vbeta primers together with 13 Jbeta primers. Using immunoSEQ multiplex PCR, the repertoire was profiled, and TCRdb retains in-frame clones only, with some absent. The table includes about 140,000 clones, over 60% detected once. The source material was PBMCs. The receptors stem from a man in his forties in good health and CMV-seronegative.

This chain links TRBV5-1 with TRBJ2-7; 9 nucleotides align to TRBD2. Trimming cost V 2 bases and J 2 bases; bases outside gene matches: 5. From germline, CDR1 is SGHRS and CDR2 YFSETQ. This CDR3 has 15 residues. The CDR3 region is CASSFGGRVPYEQYF. CDR3 bases: TGCGCCAGCAGCTTTGGCGGGAGGGTACCCTACGAGCAGTACTTC.

This clone came up once. The J gene is TRBJ2-6, the V gene TRBV5-1, with TRBD1 matching 8 bases. V shed 0 bases and J 0 bases; nucleotides not matched to a gene: 5. This CDR3 comprises 18 residues. Germline loops: CDR1 SGHRS, CDR2 YFSETQ. The CDR3 spells CASSLAGGFTSGANVLTF. The DNA for the CDR3 is TGCGCCAGCAGCTTGGCAGGGGGCTTTACCTCTGGGGCCAACGTCCTGACTTTC.

V usage is TRBV9 and J usage is TRBJ2-7, with D perhaps matching TRBD1 (6 bases). V was cut by 5 bases and J by 2 bases, with 11 bases left in between. This CDR3 contains 13 residues. Germline lookup yields CDR1 SGDLS and CDR2 YYNGEE. The CDR3 here is CASSQGLAYEQYF. In DNA, the CDR3 is TGTGCCAGCAGTCAGGGGTTAGCCTACGAGCAGTACTTC. Full variable domain (remainder filled in from reference TRBV9 and TRBJ2-7): DSGVTQTPKHLITATGQRVTLRCSPRSGDLSVYWYQQSLDQGLQFLIQYYNGEERAKGNILERFSAQQFPDLHSELNLSSLELGDSALYFCASSQGLAYEQYFGPGTRLTVT.

The chain uses TRBV6-4 and TRBJ2-3; 7 nucleotides line up with TRBD2. V trimming: 2 bases; J trimming: 1 base; junction bases outside the gene matches: 6. This CDR3 spans 16 amino acids. Germline CDR1 MRHNA, CDR2 SNTAGT. The CDR3 sequence is CASSDEASGGTDTQYF. The CDR3 coding sequence is TGTGCCAGCAGTGACGAGGCTAGCGGAGGCACAGATACGCAGTATTTT.

The rearrangement uses TRBV5-1 and TRBJ1-2; 9 bases map to TRBD1. The CDR3 loop spans 13 amino acids. Germline values: CDR1 SGHRS, CDR2 YFSETQ. V lost 2 bases and J lost 10; bases outside the gene matches: 6. The CDR3 loop is CASSFGQGNVYTF. The CDR3, as DNA: TGCGCCAGCAGCTTCGGACAGGGGAATGTCTACACCTTC.

The CDR3 sequence: CASSVNRDRPGNTIYF. CDR3 in DNA: TGTGCCAGCAGTGTAAACAGAGACCGCCCTGGAAACACCATATATTTT. The V call is TRBV6-1, the J call TRBJ1-3; D unclear. The CDR3 totals 16 residues. Germline assignment: CDR1 MNHNS and CDR2 SASEGT. V was clipped by 4 bases and J by 2 bases, with 15 bases between them.

The rearrangement joins TRBV6-5 to TRBJ2-1; TRBD2 agrees at 7 bases. The CDR3 contains 13 residues. J lost 3 bases, V lost 8 bases, and 4 bases had no gene match. Germline-derived CDR1 and CDR2 are MNHEY and SVGAGI. Written as DNA, the CDR3 is TGTGCCAGCGGGGTAGCGGGCTACAATGAGCAGTTCTTC. As protein: CASGVAGYNEQFF.

The rearrangement joins TRBV10-1 to TRBJ2-3, with 10 nucleotides matching TRBD2. Germline CDR1 is WNHNN and CDR2 is SYGVQD (reference sequence). The CDR3 has 15 residues. V was pared by 2 bases and J by 8 bases, with 7 bases of the junction left unmatched. The CDR3 DNA reads TGCGCCAGCAGTGAGCTAGCGGGGGAAGTTTCTACGCAGTATTTT. Its translation: CASSELAGEVSTQYF.

The chain has TRBV7-8 and TRBJ1-5; TRBD1 agrees at 8 bases. CDR3 size: 18 residues. Germline V CDR1 and CDR2: SGHVS, FQNEAQ. V gave up 5 bases and J gave up 0 bases; unmatched junction bases: 12. CDR3 amino acids: CASSQTDRAAYSNQPQHF. CDR3 DNA: TGTGCCAGCAGCCAGACGGACAGGGCAGCTTATAGCAATCAGCCCCAGCATTTT.

The chain carries TRBV6-1 and TRBJ2-5, with D perhaps matching TRBD2 (7 bases). Germline V gives CDR1 MNHNS, CDR2 SASEGT. Deletions cut 2 bases from V and 5 bases from J, with 18 bases between. The CDR3 is made up of 16 amino acids. The CDR3 DNA sequence: TGTGCCAGCAGTGAATTCTTGGGAGGGGGGCGTGAGACCCAGTACTTC. It specifies CASSEFLGGGRETQYF.

The chain joins TRBV7-9 to TRBJ2-7, with 7 bases matching TRBD1. Trimming at V came to 5 bases and at J to 6 bases, leaving 10 bases not matched to a gene. This CDR3 is built from 14 residues. Germline-derived CDR1 and CDR2 are SEHNR and FQNEAQ (reference sequence). CDR3 sequence (DNA): TGTGCCAGCAGCACAAACAGGGGTTTCGGCGAGCAGTACTTC. Residues: CASSTNRGFGEQYF.

This clone was seen only a few times. V and J are TRBV6-1 and TRBJ2-7; TRBD2 agrees at 8 bases. The CDR3 contains 13 residues. The V and J ends lost 6 bases and 4 bases, in that order; junction bases with no gene match: 5. CDR1 is MNHNS, CDR2 SASEGT, per germline. The CDR3 loop is CASSRRGRYEQYF. The CDR3 DNA reads as TGTGCCAGCAGCCGACGCGGGAGGTACGAGCAGTACTTC.

The J gene is TRBJ1-5, the V gene TRBV19, with D possibly matching TRBD1 (6 bases). Trimming took off 10 bases at V and 2 bases at J, with 24 bases between the two ends. The length of the CDR3 is 17 residues. The V gene's germline CDR1 is LNHDA and CDR2 SQIVND (reference sequence). The CDR3 protein is CATLNPRGGGGNQPQHF. For the CDR3, the DNA is TGTGCCACCCTAAACCCCAGGGGCGGGGGCGGCAATCAGCCCCAGCATTTT. Filled out from reference TRBV19 and TRBJ1-5, the complete variable domain reads DGGITQSPKYLFRKEGQNVTLSCEQNLNHDAMYWYRQDPGQGLRLIYYSQIVNDFQKGDIAEGYSVSREKKESFPLTVTSAQKNPTAFYLCATLNPRGGGGNQPQHFGDGTRLSIL.

V is TRBV6-6 and J is TRBJ1-4; 10 bases map to TRBD1. CDR3 size: 15 residues. The germline CDR1 and CDR2 sequences are MNHNY and SVGAGI (reference sequence). V gave up 7 bases and J gave up 7 bases; unmatched junction bases: 9. Here the CDR3 reads CASNPRDRGGEKLFF. The CDR3 bases are TGTGCCAGCAATCCTCGGGACAGGGGTGGTGAAAAACTGTTTTTT.

The rearrangement uses TRBV5-4 and TRBJ2-7; 10 bases are shared with TRBD2. This CDR3 is 14 amino acids long. Germline V gene data show CDR1 as SGHNT and CDR2 as YYREEE (reference sequence). V was pared by 4 bases and J by 8 bases, with 9 bases of the junction left unmatched. The CDR3 loop is CASSPSSGRGKQYF. For the CDR3, the DNA is TGTGCCAGCAGCCCCTCCAGCGGGAGGGGTAAGCAGTACTTC.

The chain links TRBV5-4 to TRBJ2-5; 8 nucleotides match TRBD2. This CDR3 region has 17 residues. The germline gives CDR1 SGHNT, CDR2 YYREEE (reference sequence). Trimming cost V 0 bases and J 1 base; bases outside gene matches: 8. In DNA form, the CDR3 reads TGTGCCAGCAGCTTGGGGGGCGGGGGGCGCTTCCAAGAGACCCAGTACTTC. This gives the protein CASSLGGGGRFQETQYF.

This chain joins TRBV28 and TRBJ1-2; the D gene is possibly TRBD1 (6 bases). The CDR3 runs to 10 residues. Germline V gene sequence: CDR1 MDHEN, CDR2 SYDVKM. This CDR3 is CATGITIHTF. CDR3 DNA: TGTGCTACAGGGATCACTATTCACACCTTC.